A single sample gave rise to the 4 T cell receptor beta chains below, sequenced in a study of T cell responses to AZD1222 COVID-19 vaccine. Only in-frame clones appear in the TCRdb table, and some are missing; sequencing was by immunoSEQ multiplex PCR. Of fewer than 85,000 clones listed, about 90% are singletons. The specimen was peripheral blood, collected on day 0 of MenACWY control vaccination. These TCRs come from an adult in good health.

V is TRBV2 and J is TRBJ1-5, with D possibly TRBD1 on 6 matching bases. Germline V CDR1 and CDR2: SNHLY, FYNNEI. V lost 8 bases to trimming and J lost 1 base, with 12 bases between them. CDR3 length: 14 amino acids. CDR3 amino acids: CASHRTASNQPQHF. The CDR3 coding sequence is TGTGCCAGCCACCGGACAGCAAGCAATCAGCCCCAGCATTTT.

This chain connects TRBV12-3 or TRBV12-4 to TRBJ2-1; possibly TRBD1 for D (5 bases). V gave up 3 bases and J gave up 5 bases, with 8 bases separating them. The CDR3 runs to 13 residues. The CDR3 region has the DNA TGTGCCAGCAGTTTCAGGGCCAACAATGAGCAGTTCTTC. It codes for CASSFRANNEQFF.

This clone was seen once. The gene calls are TRBV19 and TRBJ1-5, with unresolved D. Trimming stripped 8 bases from V and 4 bases from J, with 12 bases between. Germline V gene sequence: CDR1 LNHDA, CDR2 SQIVND (reference sequence). The CDR3 runs to 13 residues. DNA of the CDR3: TGTGCCAGTGGTGTGCGGGCAAATCAGCCCCAGCATTTT. Residues: CASGVRANQPQHF.

The chain joins TRBV5-4 to TRBJ2-7; 8 bases agree with TRBD2. With 4 bases clipped from V and 0 bases from J, the junction kept 6 bases outside the gene matches. Germline V gene data show CDR1 as SGHNT and CDR2 as YYREEE (reference sequence). The CDR3 runs 15 residues. CDR3: CASSAGGLSSYEQYF. The DNA of the CDR3 is TGTGCCAGCAGCGCGGGGGGACTTAGCTCCTACGAGCAGTACTTC.